This T cell receptor (beta chain) appears in the sequencing data of a study of T cells expressing NK-cell markers. About the research overall: CD3+CD56+NKG2C+, CD3+CD56+NKG2C- and CD3+CD56-NKG2C+ T cells, once sorted, supplied the TCR beta repertoires. Sequenced donors, eight in total, included seven who were HCMV-seropositive and one who was seronegative. Study outcomes and limitations: Specificity for HCMV among expanded NKG2C+ T cell clones was not established. In four donors, dominant clonotypes made up roughly 28.3-65% of CD3+CD56-NKG2C+ cells.

From the 5' RACE reads, TCRdb lists one entry per CDR3 protein and no DNA. The table counts 250,000 to 300,000 distinct CDR3 sequences; around 4.3% lies in the top ten. Worth noting for this clonotype: Its antigen remains unidentified.

CDR1 and CDR2 (germline): MGHRA, YSYEKL. This CDR3 region has 16 residues. This chain uses TRBV4-1 with TRBJ1-2; the TCRdb call, TRBD1, lacks DNA for checking. The clonotype was recovered from a woman aged 18 to 75 in good health. Sequences were obtained from blood T cells: a sorted CD56 or NKG2C T cell subset, CD4+ or CD8+ T cells, or bulk PBMC T cells (not recorded which). CDR3 residues: CASSQLGTNLGHGYTF.